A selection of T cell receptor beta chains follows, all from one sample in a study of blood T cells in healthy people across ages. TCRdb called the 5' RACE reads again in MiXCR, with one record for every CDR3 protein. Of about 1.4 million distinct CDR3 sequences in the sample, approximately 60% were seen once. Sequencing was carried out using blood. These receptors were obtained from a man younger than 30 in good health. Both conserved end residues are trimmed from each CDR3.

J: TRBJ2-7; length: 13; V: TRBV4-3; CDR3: ASSQATGTRYEQY
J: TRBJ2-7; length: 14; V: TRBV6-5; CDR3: ASSYSRSQISYEQY
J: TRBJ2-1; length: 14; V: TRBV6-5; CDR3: ASSYSSRGSYNEQF
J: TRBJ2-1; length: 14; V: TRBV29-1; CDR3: SVVIYSGSSYNEQF
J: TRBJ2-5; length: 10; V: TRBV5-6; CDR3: ASESYQETQY
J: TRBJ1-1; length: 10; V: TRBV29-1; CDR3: SVQGPNTEAF
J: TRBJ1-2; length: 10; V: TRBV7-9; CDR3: ASSLADNGYT
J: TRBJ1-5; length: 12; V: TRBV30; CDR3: AWSDMFSNQPQH
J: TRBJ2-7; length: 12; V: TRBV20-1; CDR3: SAPFDRGTYEQY
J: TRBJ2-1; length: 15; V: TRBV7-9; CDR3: ASSTTRGVISYNEQF
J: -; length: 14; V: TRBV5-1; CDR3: ASRPPGTGITYEQY
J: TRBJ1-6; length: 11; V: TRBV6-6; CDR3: ASSSRPGGALH
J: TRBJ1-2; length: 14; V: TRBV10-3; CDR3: AISEAGTDHNYGYT